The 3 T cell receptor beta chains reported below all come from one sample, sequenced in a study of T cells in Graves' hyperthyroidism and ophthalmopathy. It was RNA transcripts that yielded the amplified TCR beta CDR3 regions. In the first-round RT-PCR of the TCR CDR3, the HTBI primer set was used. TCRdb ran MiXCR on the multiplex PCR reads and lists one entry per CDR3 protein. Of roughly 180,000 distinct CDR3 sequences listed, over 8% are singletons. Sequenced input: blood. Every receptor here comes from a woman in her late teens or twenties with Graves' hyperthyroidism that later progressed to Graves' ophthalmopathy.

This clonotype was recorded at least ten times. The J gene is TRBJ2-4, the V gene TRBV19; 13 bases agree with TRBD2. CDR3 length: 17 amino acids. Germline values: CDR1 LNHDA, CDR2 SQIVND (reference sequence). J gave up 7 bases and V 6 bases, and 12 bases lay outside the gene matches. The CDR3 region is CASRKGTSGTKWNIQYF. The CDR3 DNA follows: TGTGCCAGTAGGAAAGGGACTAGCGGGACCAAATGGAACATTCAGTACTTC.

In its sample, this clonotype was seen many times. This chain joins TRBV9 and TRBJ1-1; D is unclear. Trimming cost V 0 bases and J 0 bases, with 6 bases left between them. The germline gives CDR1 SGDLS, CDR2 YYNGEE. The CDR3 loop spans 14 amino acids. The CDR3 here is CASSVGIVNTEAFF. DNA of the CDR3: TGTGCCAGCAGCGTAGGGATTGTGAACACTGAAGCTTTCTTT.

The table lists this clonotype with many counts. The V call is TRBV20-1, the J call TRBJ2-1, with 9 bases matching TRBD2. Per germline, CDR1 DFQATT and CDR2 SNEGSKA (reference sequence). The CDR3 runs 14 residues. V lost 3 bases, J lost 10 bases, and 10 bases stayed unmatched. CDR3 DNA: TGCAGTGCTAGCCTAGCGGGGCGGGTCGCGGAGCAGTTCTTC. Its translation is CSASLAGRVAEQFF.